These T cell receptor beta chains were read from a single sample in a study of identical twins. TCRdb fed the 5' RACE reads into MiXCR, producing one record per CDR3 protein. The sample has nearly 650,000 distinct CDR3 sequences, just over 7% seen once; the top ten hold about 1.5%. A further study also used this sample, focusing on yellow fever vaccine responses in identical twins.

Sequencing was done on a sample of PBMCs. The receptors here all came from a woman in her late teens or twenties in good health. Both conserved end residues are part of each CDR3. A D gene is named only where the DNA matches it firmly. Size is omitted from some rows. Given values are once, few, many or a class for expanded clones.

size	D	V	J	DNA	CDR3
many	TRBD2	TRBV5-1	TRBJ2-3	TGCGCCAGCAGCGAAGGACTAGTTGAGACAGATACGCAGTATTTT	CASSEGLVETDTQYF
once	-	TRBV6-5	TRBJ1-1	TGTGCCAGCAGTCTACAGGGTGGGATCGCTGAAGCTTTCTTT	CASSLQGGIAEAFF
many	TRBD2	TRBV7-2	TRBJ2-1	TGTGCCAGCAGCACTCCGGGACTAGCGGGGGGCTACAATGAGCAGTTCTTC	CASSTPGLAGGYNEQFF
many	TRBD1	TRBV5-1	TRBJ2-1	TGCGCCAGCGACAAAGCAGGGGGCCCGTACAATGAGCAGTTCTTC	CASDKAGGPYNEQFF
few	-	TRBV12-3/TRBV12-4	TRBJ1-6	TGTGCCAGCAGTCCCCACCGGGAGGGTAAGATAGGATCACCCCTCCACTTT	CASSPHREGKIGSPLHF
-	-	TRBV5-1	TRBJ1-6	TGCGCCAGCAGCTTGGAAGAGGGAATTTCACCCCTCCACTTT	CASSLEEGISPLHF
-	-	TRBV3-1	TRBJ2-2	TGTGCCAGCAGCCCCCCGATAGGGTACACCGGGGAGCTGTTTTTT	CASSPPIGYTGELFF
many	-	TRBV12-3/TRBV12-4	TRBJ2-7	TGTGCCAGCAGGCCCCTGGCGGGGCCACCCTACGAGCAGTACTTC	CASRPLAGPPYEQYF
many	TRBD2	TRBV11-2	TRBJ2-2	TGTGCCAGCAGCTTAGTGATTAGCGGGAGACTCACCGGGGAGCTGTTTTTT	CASSLVISGRLTGELFF
few	-	TRBV29-1	TRBJ2-3	TGCAGCGTTTTTGGAAGTATTAGCACAGATACGCAGTATTTT	CSVFGSISTDTQYF
-	-	TRBV7-2	TRBJ2-6	TGTGCCAGCAGCTTAGGAGGACGGATCTCTGGGGCCAACGTCCTGACTTTC	CASSLGGRISGANVLTF
few	-	TRBV25-1	TRBJ1-1	TGTGCCAGCAACCGGGGGGGAAGTACTGAAGCTTTCTTT	CASNRGGSTEAFF
few	TRBD2	TRBV4-2	TRBJ2-1	TGTGCCAGCAGCCAGGCAACTAGCGGGAGTTTGTATGAGCAGTTCTTC	CASSQATSGSLYEQFF
many	TRBD2	TRBV5-1	TRBJ2-2	TGCGCCAGCAGCTTAACCGGGACTAGCATCGCCGGGGAGCTGTTTTTT	CASSLTGTSIAGELFF
many	-	TRBV18	TRBJ2-1	TGTGCCAGCTCACAGACAGGCAGCTCCTACAATGAGCAGTTCTTC	CASSQTGSSYNEQFF
many	-	TRBV11-2	TRBJ1-1	TGTGCCAGCAGCTTCGGGGGGGTTAGCTTCTTT	CASSFGGVSFF
many	TRBD2	TRBV27	TRBJ2-1	TGTGCCAGCAGTGTTAGCGGGAGGGCGGCTGAGCAGTTCTTC	CASSVSGRAAEQFF
many	-	TRBV3-1	TRBJ1-2	TGTGCCAGCAGCCAAGAAGGGGGTGGCTACACCTTC	CASSQEGGGYTF
few	-	TRBV6-4	TRBJ1-2	TGTGCCAGCAGTGTATCTTCGGATGGGCCTAACTATGGCTACACCTTC	CASSVSSDGPNYGYTF
-	TRBD1	TRBV7-2	TRBJ2-4	TGTGCCAGCAGCTTAGCCGGCGGGACAGGGGGTGCGCTTCAGTACTTC	CASSLAGGTGGALQYF
few	-	TRBV4-2	TRBJ2-5	TGTGCCAGCAGCCAAGTCGGGAGTCTAGAGACCCAGTACTTC	CASSQVGSLETQYF
few	-	TRBV10-3	TRBJ1-3	TGTGCCATCAGTGAGAATTCTGGAAACACCATATATTTT	CAISENSGNTIYF
many	TRBD2	TRBV11-3	TRBJ2-1	TGTGCCAGCAGCTTAGAGGGGGGGGTTTACAATGAGCAGTTCTTC	CASSLEGGVYNEQFF
many	-	TRBV29-1	TRBJ2-2	TGCAGCGTTGAAGATCTGGACAGCTACACCGGGGAGCTGTTTTTT	CSVEDLDSYTGELFF
-	TRBD2	TRBV12-3/TRBV12-4	TRBJ2-2	TGTGCCAGCAGTTTGCTTCCGGGACTAGCGAACACCGGGGAGCTGTTTTTT	CASSLLPGLANTGELFF
-	-	TRBV12-3/TRBV12-4	TRBJ2-5	TGTGCCAGCAGTTTCTTCAAAGAAGAGACCCAGTACTTC	CASSFFKEETQYF
few	-	TRBV6-1	TRBJ1-1	TGTGCCAGCAGGGTCCCCTCTGCAGCAGAAGCTTTCTTT	CASRVPSAAEAFF
few	-	TRBV28	TRBJ2-1	TGTGCCAGCAGCCCGGACACGACCTACAATGAGCAGTTCTTC	CASSPDTTYNEQFF
-	-	TRBV20-1	TRBJ1-1	TGCAGTGCTAGAGCGGGCGGGGCCACTGAAGCTTTCTTT	CSARAGGATEAFF